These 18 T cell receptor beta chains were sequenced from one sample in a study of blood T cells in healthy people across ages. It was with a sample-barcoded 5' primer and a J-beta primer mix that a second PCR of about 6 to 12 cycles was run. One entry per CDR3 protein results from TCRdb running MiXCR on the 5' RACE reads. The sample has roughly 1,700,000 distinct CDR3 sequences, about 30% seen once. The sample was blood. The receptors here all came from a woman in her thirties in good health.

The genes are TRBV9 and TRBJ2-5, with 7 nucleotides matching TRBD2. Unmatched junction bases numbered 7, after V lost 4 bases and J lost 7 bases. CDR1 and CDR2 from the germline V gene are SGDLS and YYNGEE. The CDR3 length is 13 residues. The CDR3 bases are TGTGCCAGCAGCTCCACTAGCGCCGCGACCCAGTACTTC. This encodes CASSSTSAATQYF.

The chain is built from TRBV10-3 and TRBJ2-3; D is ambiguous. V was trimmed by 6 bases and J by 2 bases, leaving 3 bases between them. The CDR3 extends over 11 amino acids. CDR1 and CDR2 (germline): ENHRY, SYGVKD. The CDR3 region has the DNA TGTGCCATCAGGTACACAGATACGCAGTATTTT. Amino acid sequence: CAIRYTDTQYF.

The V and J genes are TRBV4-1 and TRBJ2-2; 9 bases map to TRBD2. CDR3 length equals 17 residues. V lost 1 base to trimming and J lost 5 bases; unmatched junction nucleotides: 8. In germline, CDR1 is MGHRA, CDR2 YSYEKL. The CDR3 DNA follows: TGCGCCAGCAGCCAAGCTAGAGCGGGGGGTGGAACCGGGGAGCTGTTTTTT. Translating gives CASSQARAGGGTGELFF.

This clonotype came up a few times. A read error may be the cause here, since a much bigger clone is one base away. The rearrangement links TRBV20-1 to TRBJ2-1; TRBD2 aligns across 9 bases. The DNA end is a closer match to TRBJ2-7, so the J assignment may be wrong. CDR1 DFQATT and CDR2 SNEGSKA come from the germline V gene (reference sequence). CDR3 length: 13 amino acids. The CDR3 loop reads CSAAGTSYNEQYF. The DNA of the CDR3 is TGCAGTGCCGCCGGGACTAGCTACAATGAGCAGTACTTC.

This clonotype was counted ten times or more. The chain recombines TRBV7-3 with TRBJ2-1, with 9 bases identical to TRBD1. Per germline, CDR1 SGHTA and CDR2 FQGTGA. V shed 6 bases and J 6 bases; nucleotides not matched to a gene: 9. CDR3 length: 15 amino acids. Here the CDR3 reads CASSPDRGVTNEQFF. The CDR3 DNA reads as TGTGCCAGCAGTCCAGACAGGGGGGTGACCAATGAGCAGTTCTTC.

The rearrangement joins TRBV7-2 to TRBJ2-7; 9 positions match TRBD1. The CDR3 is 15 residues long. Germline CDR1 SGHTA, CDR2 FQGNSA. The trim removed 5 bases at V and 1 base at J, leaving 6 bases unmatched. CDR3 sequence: CASSPGTGMSYEQYF. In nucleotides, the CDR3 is TGTGCCAGCAGCCCCGGGACAGGGATGTCCTACGAGCAGTACTTC.

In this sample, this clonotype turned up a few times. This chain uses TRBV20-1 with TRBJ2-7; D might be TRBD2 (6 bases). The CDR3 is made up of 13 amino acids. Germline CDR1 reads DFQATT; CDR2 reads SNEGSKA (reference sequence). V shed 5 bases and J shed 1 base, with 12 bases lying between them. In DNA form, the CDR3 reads TGCAGTGCTCGGGGGAGGCAATCCTACGAGCAGTACTTC. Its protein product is CSARGRQSYEQYF.

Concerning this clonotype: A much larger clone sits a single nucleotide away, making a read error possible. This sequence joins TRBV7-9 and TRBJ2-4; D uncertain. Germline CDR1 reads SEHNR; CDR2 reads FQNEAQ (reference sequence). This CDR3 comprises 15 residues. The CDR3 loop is CTSSSPTTAKNIQYF. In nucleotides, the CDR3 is TGTACCAGCAGCTCCCCGACGACAGCCAAAAACATTCAGTACTTC.

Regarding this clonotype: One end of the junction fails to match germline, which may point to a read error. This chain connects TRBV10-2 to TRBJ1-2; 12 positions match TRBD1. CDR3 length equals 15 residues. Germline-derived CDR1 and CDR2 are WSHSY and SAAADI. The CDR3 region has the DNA TGCGTCAGCACTCCGGGACAGGGGGCTCGCTATGGCTACACCTTC. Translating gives CVSTPGQGARYGYTF.

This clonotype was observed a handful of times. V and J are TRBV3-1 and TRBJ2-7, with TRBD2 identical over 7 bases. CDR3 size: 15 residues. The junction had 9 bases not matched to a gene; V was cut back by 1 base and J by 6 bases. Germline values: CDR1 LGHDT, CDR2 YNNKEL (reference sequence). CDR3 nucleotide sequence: TGTGCCAGCAGCCAAGTTAGCGGGCCCGCGGGCGAGCAGTACTTC. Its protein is CASSQVSGPAGEQYF.

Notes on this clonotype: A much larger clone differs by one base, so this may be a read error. The CDR3 region has the DNA TGCGCCAGCAGCCAAGACCCGAGGGGGCTCTACAATGAGCAGTACTTC. Protein sequence: CASSQDPRGLYNEQYF. The J gene is TRBJ2-5, the V gene TRBV4-3; 7 nucleotides align to TRBD1. J was trimmed by 11 bases and V by 0 bases; bases with no gene match: 15. Germline V gene sequence: CDR1 LGHNA, CDR2 YSLEER. The CDR3 has 16 residues.

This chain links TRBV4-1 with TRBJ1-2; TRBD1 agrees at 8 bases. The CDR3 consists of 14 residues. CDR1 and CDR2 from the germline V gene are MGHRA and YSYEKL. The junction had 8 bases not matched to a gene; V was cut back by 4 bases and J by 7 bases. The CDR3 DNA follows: TGCGCCAGCAGCCCACGACAGGGGATAGGTGGCTACACCTTC. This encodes CASSPRQGIGGYTF.

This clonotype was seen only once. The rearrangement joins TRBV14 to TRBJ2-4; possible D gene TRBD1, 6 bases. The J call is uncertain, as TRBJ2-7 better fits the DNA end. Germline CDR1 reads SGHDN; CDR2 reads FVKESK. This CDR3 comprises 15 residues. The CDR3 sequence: CASSQGQEIPCEQYF. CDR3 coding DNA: TGTGCCAGCAGCCAAGGACAGGAAATCCCCTGCGAGCAGTACTTC.

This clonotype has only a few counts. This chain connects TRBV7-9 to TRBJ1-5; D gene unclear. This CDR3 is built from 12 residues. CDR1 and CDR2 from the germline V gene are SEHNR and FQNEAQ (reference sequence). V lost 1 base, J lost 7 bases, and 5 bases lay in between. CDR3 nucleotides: TGTGCCAGCAGCTTAGAAGCCCAGCCCCAGCATTTT. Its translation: CASSLEAQPQHF.

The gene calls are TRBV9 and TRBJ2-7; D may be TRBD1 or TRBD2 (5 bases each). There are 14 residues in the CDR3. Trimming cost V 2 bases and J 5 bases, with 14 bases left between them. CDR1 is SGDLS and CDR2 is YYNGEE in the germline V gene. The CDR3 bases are TGTGCCAGCAGCGTTACAGGAGGTTACGACGAGCAGTACTTC. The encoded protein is CASSVTGGYDEQYF.

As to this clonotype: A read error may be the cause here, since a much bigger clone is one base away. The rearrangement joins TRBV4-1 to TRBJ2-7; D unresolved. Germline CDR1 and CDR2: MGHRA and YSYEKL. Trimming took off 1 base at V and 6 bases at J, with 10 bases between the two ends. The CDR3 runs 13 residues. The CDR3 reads CASSQGPSSEQYF. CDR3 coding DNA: TGCGCCAGCAGCCAAGGGCCATCTTCCGAGCAGTACTTC.

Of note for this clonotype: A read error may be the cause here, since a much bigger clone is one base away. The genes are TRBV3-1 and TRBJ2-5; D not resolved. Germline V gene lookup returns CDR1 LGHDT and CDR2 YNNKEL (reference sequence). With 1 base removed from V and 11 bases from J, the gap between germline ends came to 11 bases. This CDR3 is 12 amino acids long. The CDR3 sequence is CASSQVQNGQYF. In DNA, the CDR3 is TGTGCCAGCAGCCAAGTACAGAACGGGCAGTACTTC.

The CDR3 region is CASSPGVRANVLTF. The CDR3 DNA is TGTGCCAGCAGTCCCGGGGTACGGGCCAACGTCCTGACTTTC. The chain joins TRBV6-6 to TRBJ2-6; a possible D gene is TRBD2 (5 bases). CDR3 length: 14 residues. Germline V gene data show CDR1 as MNHNY and CDR2 as SVGAGI (reference sequence). V was shortened by 5 bases and J by 5 bases, with 10 bases between the two germline ends.